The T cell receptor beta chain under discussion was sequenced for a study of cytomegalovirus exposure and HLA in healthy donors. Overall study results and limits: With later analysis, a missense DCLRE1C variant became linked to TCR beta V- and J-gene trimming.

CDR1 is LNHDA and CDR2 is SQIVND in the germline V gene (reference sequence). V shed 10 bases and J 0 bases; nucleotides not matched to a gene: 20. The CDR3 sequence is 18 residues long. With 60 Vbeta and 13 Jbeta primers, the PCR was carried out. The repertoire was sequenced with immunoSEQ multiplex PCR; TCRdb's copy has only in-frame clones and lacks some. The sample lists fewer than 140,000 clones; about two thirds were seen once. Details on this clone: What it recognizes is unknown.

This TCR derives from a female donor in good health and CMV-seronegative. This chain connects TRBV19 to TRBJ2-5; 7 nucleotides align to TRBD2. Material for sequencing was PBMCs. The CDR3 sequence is CATSLWASGSPHQETQYF. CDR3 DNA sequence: TGTGCCACTTCCCTCTGGGCTAGCGGAAGTCCCCACCAAGAGACCCAGTACTTC.